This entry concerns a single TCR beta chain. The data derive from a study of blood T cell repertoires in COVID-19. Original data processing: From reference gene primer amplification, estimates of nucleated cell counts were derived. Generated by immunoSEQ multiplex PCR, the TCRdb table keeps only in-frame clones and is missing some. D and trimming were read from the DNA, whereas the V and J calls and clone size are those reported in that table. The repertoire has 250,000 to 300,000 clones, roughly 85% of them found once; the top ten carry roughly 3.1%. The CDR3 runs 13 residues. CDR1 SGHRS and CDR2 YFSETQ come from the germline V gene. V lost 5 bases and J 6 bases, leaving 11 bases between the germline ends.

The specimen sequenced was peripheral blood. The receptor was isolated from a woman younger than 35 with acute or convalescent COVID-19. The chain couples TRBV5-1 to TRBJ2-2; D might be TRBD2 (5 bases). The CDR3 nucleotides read TGCGCCAGCAGTAAAGCGGAGGCCGGGGAGCTGTTTTTT. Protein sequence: CASSKAEAGELFF.